The clone carrying this T cell receptor (beta chain) was observed a few times. The antigen remains unidentified. This sample stems from a study of T cells after yellow fever vaccination. The CDR3 has 15 residues. CDR1 and CDR2 (germline): MGHRA, YSYEKL. Between the trimmed V and J ends, which lost 0 bases and 8 bases, there was a span of 16 bases. A single record per CDR3 protein comes from TCRdb applying MiXCR to the 5' RACE reads. The sample consists of a few hundred thousand distinct CDR3 sequences, 8.7% of them appearing once. Findings and caveats of the study: Abundant bulk-population clonotypes could contaminate the FACS-sorted repertoires.

The sequencing used CD4+ T cells sorted from PBMCs, collected 5 days after the yellow fever booster vaccination. The receptor's source is a man in his late teens or twenties who received the YFV17D yellow fever vaccine. The chain carries TRBV4-1 and TRBJ1-2; perhaps TRBD1 as D (6 bases). The chain's CDR3 is CASSQDGQFPLGYTF. The DNA for the CDR3 is TGCGCCAGCAGCCAAGACGGACAGTTTCCCCTAGGCTACACCTTC.